This is a list of T cell receptor beta chains from one sample in a study of blood T cell repertoires in COVID-19. The table came from immunoSEQ multiplex PCR; TCRdb's copy has only in-frame clones and leaves some out. The sample has about 33,000 clones; around 88% are singletons. What was sequenced was peripheral blood. The receptor set was obtained from a human donor in a cohort sampled during active COVID-19. CDR3s include the opening cysteine and the closing phenylalanine or tryptophan. The order of the fields is V gene, J gene, D gene, clone size, CDR3 protein, CDR3 DNA. The D gene is left open where the match is weak. Clone size is stated in some rows and not others, as once, few, many or a class when expanded.

v_gene: TRBV27; j_gene: TRBJ1-2; d_gene: .; abundance: few; CDR3aa: CASSLVQGQNYGYTF; CDR3nt: TGTGCCAGCAGTTTAGTACAGGGTCAAAACTATGGCTACACCTTC
v_gene: TRBV18; j_gene: TRBJ1-1; d_gene: .; abundance: .; CDR3aa: CASSPPLRTEAFF; CDR3nt: TGTGCCAGCTCACCACCCCTGAGGACTGAAGCTTTCTTT
v_gene: TRBV5-1; j_gene: TRBJ2-5; d_gene: .; abundance: .; CDR3aa: CASSLEQGGETQYF; CDR3nt: TGCGCCAGCAGCTTGGAACAGGGCGGAGAGACCCAGTACTTC
v_gene: TRBV6-5; j_gene: TRBJ2-1; d_gene: .; abundance: .; CDR3aa: CASSYEIAGPHNEQFF; CDR3nt: TGTGCCAGCAGTTACGAAATCGCGGGCCCGCACAATGAGCAGTTCTTC
v_gene: TRBV7-3; j_gene: TRBJ2-7; d_gene: .; abundance: .; CDR3aa: CASGPGRSYEQYF; CDR3nt: TGTGCCAGCGGCCCAGGGAGGTCCTACGAGCAGTACTTC
v_gene: TRBV5-1; j_gene: TRBJ1-2; d_gene: .; abundance: .; CDR3aa: CATASGGDYGYTF; CDR3nt: TGCGCCACCGCTTCAGGAGGGGACTATGGCTACACCTTC
v_gene: TRBV5-1; j_gene: TRBJ2-7; d_gene: TRBD2; abundance: .; CDR3aa: CASSQRTSGSYEQYF; CDR3nt: TGCGCCAGCAGCCAAAGGACTAGCGGCTCCTACGAGCAGTACTTC
v_gene: TRBV11-2; j_gene: TRBJ2-7; d_gene: .; abundance: .; CDR3aa: CASSPTRATYEQYF; CDR3nt: TGTGCCAGCAGCCCAACCAGGGCCACCTACGAGCAGTACTTC
v_gene: TRBV5-1; j_gene: TRBJ2-5; d_gene: .; abundance: once; CDR3aa: CASGRGTLQETQYF; CDR3nt: TGCGCCAGCGGACGGGGGACTTTACAAGAGACCCAGTACTTC
v_gene: TRBV29-1; j_gene: TRBJ1-1; d_gene: TRBD1; abundance: .; CDR3aa: CSVSTGGVVNTEAFF; CDR3nt: TGCAGCGTTTCGACAGGGGGCGTAGTGAACACTGAAGCTTTCTTT
v_gene: TRBV19; j_gene: TRBJ2-3; d_gene: .; abundance: once; CDR3aa: CASMLRGTDTQYF; CDR3nt: TGTGCCAGTATGTTAAGAGGTACAGATACGCAGTATTTT
v_gene: TRBV5-1; j_gene: TRBJ2-7; d_gene: .; abundance: .; CDR3aa: CASSLDWYEQYF; CDR3nt: TGCGCCAGCAGCCTAGACTGGTACGAGCAGTACTTC
v_gene: TRBV6-5; j_gene: TRBJ2-2; d_gene: .; abundance: .; CDR3aa: CASKEGPGNTGELFF; CDR3nt: TGTGCCAGCAAAGAGGGCCCGGGGAACACCGGGGAGCTGTTTTTT
v_gene: TRBV18; j_gene: TRBJ2-5; d_gene: .; abundance: .; CDR3aa: CASSAGQQETQYF; CDR3nt: TGTGCCAGCTCAGCGGGACAGCAAGAGACCCAGTACTTC
v_gene: TRBV19; j_gene: TRBJ1-5; d_gene: .; abundance: .; CDR3aa: CASSIPTGGQDSQPQHF; CDR3nt: TGTGCCAGTAGTATCCCTACAGGTGGGCAGGATAGTCAGCCCCAGCATTTT
v_gene: TRBV7-9; j_gene: TRBJ2-1; d_gene: TRBD1; abundance: once; CDR3aa: CASSPTGGASDEQFF; CDR3nt: TGTGCCAGCAGCCCCACAGGGGGCGCTTCAGATGAGCAGTTCTTC
v_gene: TRBV5-5; j_gene: TRBJ2-3; d_gene: TRBD2; abundance: .; CDR3aa: CASSPPTSGTDTQYF; CDR3nt: TGTGCCAGCAGCCCCCCTACTAGCGGCACAGATACGCAGTATTTT
v_gene: TRBV4-2; j_gene: TRBJ2-7; d_gene: .; abundance: .; CDR3aa: CASSQTWDTSYEQYF; CDR3nt: TGTGCCAGCAGCCAAACCTGGGACACCTCCTACGAGCAGTACTTC
v_gene: TRBV12-3/TRBV12-4; j_gene: TRBJ1-1; d_gene: .; abundance: .; CDR3aa: CASTLSRRTEAFF; CDR3nt: TGTGCCAGCACCCTAAGTAGGAGGACTGAAGCTTTCTTT
v_gene: TRBV6-4; j_gene: TRBJ1-1; d_gene: .; abundance: .; CDR3aa: CASSPQPGSNTEAFF; CDR3nt: TGTGCCAGCAGTCCCCAACCCGGGAGCAACACTGAAGCTTTCTTT
v_gene: TRBV28; j_gene: TRBJ1-2; d_gene: .; abundance: .; CDR3aa: CASSLSNRAGNYGYTF; CDR3nt: TGTGCCAGCAGTTTATCGAATCGGGCAGGGAACTATGGCTACACCTTC
v_gene: TRBV3-1/TRBV3-2; j_gene: TRBJ2-6; d_gene: TRBD1; abundance: few; CDR3aa: CASTFHGTGGPGANVLTF; CDR3nt: TGTGCCAGCACCTTTCACGGGACAGGGGGCCCTGGGGCCAACGTCCTGACTTTC
v_gene: TRBV18; j_gene: TRBJ1-5; d_gene: .; abundance: .; CDR3aa: CASSPGGPQPQHF; CDR3nt: TGTGCCAGCTCACCAGGAGGGCCTCAGCCCCAGCATTTT
v_gene: TRBV1; j_gene: TRBJ2-5; d_gene: .; abundance: .; CDR3aa: CTSSRLKRGLPQETQYF; CDR3nt: TGCACCAGCAGCCGGTTAAAGAGGGGACTACCCCAAGAGACCCAGTACTTC
v_gene: TRBV27; j_gene: TRBJ1-5; d_gene: .; abundance: .; CDR3aa: CASSPGQISNQPQHF; CDR3nt: TGTGCCAGCAGTCCCGGACAGATTAGCAATCAGCCCCAGCATTTT
v_gene: TRBV7-2; j_gene: TRBJ2-5; d_gene: TRBD2; abundance: .; CDR3aa: CASSPPRLAGSETQYF; CDR3nt: TGTGCCAGCAGCCCCCCTAGGCTAGCGGGATCAGAGACCCAGTACTTC
v_gene: TRBV6-6; j_gene: TRBJ1-2; d_gene: TRBD1; abundance: .; CDR3aa: CASSSPTGLGGYTF; CDR3nt: TGTGCCAGCAGTAGCCCGACAGGGTTAGGTGGCTACACCTTC
v_gene: TRBV7-8; j_gene: TRBJ2-7; d_gene: .; abundance: .; CDR3aa: CASSLVGGREQYF; CDR3nt: TGTGCCAGCAGCTTAGTCGGGGGTAGGGAGCAGTACTTC
v_gene: TRBV2; j_gene: TRBJ2-3; d_gene: .; abundance: once; CDR3aa: CASSRGGRGVDTQYF; CDR3nt: TGTGCCAGCAGCCGGGGCGGCAGGGGCGTAGATACGCAGTATTTT
v_gene: TRBV10-3; j_gene: TRBJ1-1; d_gene: .; abundance: .; CDR3aa: CAISVGREGNTEAFF; CDR3nt: TGTGCCATCAGTGTCGGACGGGAGGGGAACACTGAAGCTTTCTTT
v_gene: TRBV21-1; j_gene: TRBJ2-5; d_gene: .; abundance: once; CDR3aa: CASIQCRGQQETQYF; CDR3nt: TGTGCCAGCATCCAATGTAGGGGACAGCAAGAGACCCAGTACTTC
v_gene: TRBV27; j_gene: TRBJ2-7; d_gene: .; abundance: .; CDR3aa: CASSLQGGYEQYF; CDR3nt: TGTGCCAGCAGTTTACAAGGCGGCTACGAGCAGTACTTC
v_gene: TRBV7-9; j_gene: TRBJ1-1; d_gene: TRBD1; abundance: .; CDR3aa: CASSLGGTGRGRTEAFF; CDR3nt: TGTGCCAGCAGCTTAGGAGGGACAGGGCGGGGTCGGACTGAAGCTTTCTTT
v_gene: TRBV24-1; j_gene: TRBJ1-2; d_gene: .; abundance: .; CDR3aa: CATSEDSSNYGYTF; CDR3nt: TGTGCCACCAGTGAGGACAGCTCTAACTATGGCTACACCTTC
v_gene: TRBV6-4; j_gene: TRBJ2-1; d_gene: .; abundance: medium-sized; CDR3aa: CAVGTGLLGDEQFF; CDR3nt: TGTGCGGTCGGGACTGGGCTTCTGGGCGATGAGCAGTTCTTC
v_gene: TRBV5-8; j_gene: TRBJ1-6; d_gene: .; abundance: .; CDR3aa: CASSLQGRSYNSPLHF; CDR3nt: TGTGCCAGCAGCCTGCAGGGGCGTTCCTATAATTCACCCCTCCACTTT
v_gene: TRBV4-2; j_gene: TRBJ2-1; d_gene: TRBD2; abundance: .; CDR3aa: CASSQDTSGSYNEQFF; CDR3nt: TGTGCCAGCAGCCAAGACACTAGCGGCTCCTACAATGAGCAGTTCTTC
v_gene: TRBV14; j_gene: TRBJ2-1; d_gene: .; abundance: .; CDR3aa: CASSHRGSLFEQFF; CDR3nt: TGTGCCAGCAGCCATCGCGGCTCCCTGTTCGAGCAGTTCTTC
v_gene: TRBV4-1; j_gene: TRBJ2-7; d_gene: TRBD2; abundance: .; CDR3aa: CASSGTNSYEQYF; CDR3nt: TGCGCCAGTAGCGGGACAAACTCCTACGAGCAGTACTTC
v_gene: TRBV24-1; j_gene: TRBJ2-6; d_gene: .; abundance: once; CDR3aa: CATSEGTGTPGANVLTF; CDR3nt: TGTGCCACCAGTGAAGGCACGGGAACACCCGGGGCCAACGTCCTGACTTTC
v_gene: TRBV5-1; j_gene: TRBJ2-2; d_gene: .; abundance: .; CDR3aa: CASSLVAEKNTGELFF; CDR3nt: TGCGCCAGCAGCTTGGTAGCAGAGAAGAACACCGGGGAGCTGTTTTTT
v_gene: TRBV7-3; j_gene: TRBJ1-6; d_gene: .; abundance: .; CDR3aa: CASSLGNSPLHF; CDR3nt: TGTGCCAGCAGCTTGGGCAATTCACCCCTCCACTTT
v_gene: TRBV6-5; j_gene: TRBJ1-5; d_gene: .; abundance: once; CDR3aa: CASSYSFRSNQPQHF; CDR3nt: TGTGCCAGCAGTTACTCGTTCCGGAGCAATCAGCCCCAGCATTTT
v_gene: TRBV4-1; j_gene: TRBJ2-7; d_gene: .; abundance: .; CDR3aa: CASSQTQGYEQYF; CDR3nt: TGCGCCAGCAGCCAAACACAGGGATACGAGCAGTACTTC
v_gene: TRBV3-1/TRBV3-2; j_gene: TRBJ1-6; d_gene: .; abundance: .; CDR3aa: CASSQRSGNSPLHF; CDR3nt: TGTGCCAGCAGCCAAAGATCGGGGAATTCACCCCTCCACTTT
v_gene: TRBV7-6; j_gene: TRBJ2-2; d_gene: .; abundance: .; CDR3aa: CASSPWGGNTGELFF; CDR3nt: TGTGCCAGCAGCCCCTGGGGCGGGAACACCGGGGAGCTGTTTTTT
v_gene: TRBV2; j_gene: TRBJ2-3; d_gene: .; abundance: .; CDR3aa: CASKVAGTDTQYF; CDR3nt: TGTGCCAGCAAAGTAGCCGGCACAGATACGCAGTATTTT
v_gene: TRBV3-1/TRBV3-2; j_gene: TRBJ2-1; d_gene: .; abundance: .; CDR3aa: CASSVADPVNEQFF; CDR3nt: TGTGCCAGCAGTGTAGCGGATCCAGTCAATGAGCAGTTCTTC
v_gene: TRBV5-6; j_gene: TRBJ1-2; d_gene: .; abundance: .; CDR3aa: CASSLWGGNYGYTF; CDR3nt: TGTGCCAGCAGCTTGTGGGGCGGTAACTATGGCTACACCTTC
v_gene: TRBV12-3/TRBV12-4; j_gene: TRBJ1-1; d_gene: TRBD1; abundance: few; CDR3aa: CASSYRGLEAFF; CDR3nt: TGTGCCAGCAGTTACAGGGGCCTTGAAGCTTTCTTT
v_gene: TRBV4-3; j_gene: TRBJ2-1; d_gene: .; abundance: .; CDR3aa: CASSQARGGDSDEQFF; CDR3nt: TGCGCCAGCAGCCAAGCTAGGGGGGGAGATTCGGATGAGCAGTTCTTC
v_gene: TRBV7-7; j_gene: TRBJ2-3; d_gene: .; abundance: .; CDR3aa: CASSKTLSGTDTQYF; CDR3nt: TGTGCTAGCAGCAAAACCCTTAGCGGCACAGATACGCAGTATTTT